This T cell receptor (beta chain) was sequenced during a study of T cells in narcolepsy. V lost 3 bases, J lost 7 bases, and 15 bases lay in between. The CDR3 covers 14 residues. The germline V gene has CDR1 MDHEN and CDR2 SYDVKM. Some clones are missing from TCRdb's copy, which holds only in-frame ones; the method was immunoSEQ multiplex PCR. The table includes fewer than 35,000 clones, around 83% detected once. The chain carries TRBV28 and TRBJ1-2; D call uncertain. The receptor was derived from a human donor in good health. Sample: memory (CD45RA-) CD4+ T cells from blood. Here the CDR3 DNA reads TGTGCCAGCAGTTTCAGGTCAGGAGTGTCTGGCTACACCTTC. Amino acid sequence: CASSFRSGVSGYTF.